This entry concerns a single T cell receptor beta chain. This sample is drawn from a study of cytomegalovirus exposure and HLA in healthy donors. The PCR employed 60 Vbeta primers together with 13 Jbeta primers. The method was immunoSEQ multiplex PCR; TCRdb's version includes in-frame clones alone and lacks a portion of them. The data hold some 180,000 clones, with approximately 80% observed a single time. CDR1 and CDR2 (germline): LNHNV, YYDKDF (reference sequence). V was cut by 0 bases and J by 7 bases, with 19 bases left in between. The CDR3 covers 17 residues. Input material: PBMCs. This chain connects TRBV15 to TRBJ2-1; D may be TRBD2 (5 bases). The receptor was derived from a woman in her 30s in good health and CMV-seronegative. This CDR3 reads CATSRESPGRINNEQFF. CDR3 sequence (DNA): TGTGCCACCAGCAGAGAATCCCCGGGAAGAATAAATAATGAGCAGTTCTTC. The full variable domain, its missing parts supplied by reference TRBV15 and TRBJ2-1, is DAMVIQNPRYQVTQFGKPVTLSCSQTLNHNVMYWYQQKSSQAPKLLFHYYDKDFNNEADTPDNFQSRRPNTSFCFLDIRSPGLGDTAMYLCATSRESPGRINNEQFFGPGTRLTVL.